This T cell receptor (beta chain) was identified in a study of blood T cell repertoires in COVID-19. In the study overall: Spain, Italy and the United States supplied samples that represented acute and convalescent COVID-19. The cDNA or gDNA used as material had been derived from T cells, B-cell-depleted T cells, or PBMCs.

Germline V lookup: CDR1 SGHRS, CDR2 YFSETQ. The CDR3 runs 16 residues. In regard to this clone: A junction end diverges from the germline sequence, so it may reflect a read error.

How the authors handled the data: The authors estimated nucleated cell counts from reference gene primer amplification. Assay: immunoSEQ multiplex PCR; the TCRdb copy retains only in-frame clones and omits some. The V and J calls and the clone size are those of that table, but D and trimming were determined from the DNA. The table lists fewer than 250,000 clones, around 83% of them singletons. This chain uses TRBV5-1 with TRBJ2-5, with TRBD2 matching 7 bases. Sample: peripheral blood. The sequence was collected from a man aged 50-60 years with active or convalescent COVID-19. DNA of the CDR3: TGCGCCAGCAGCTTGGAGGAGCCTAGCGGACAAGAGAGCCAGTACTTC. Protein product: CASSLEEPSGQESQYF.